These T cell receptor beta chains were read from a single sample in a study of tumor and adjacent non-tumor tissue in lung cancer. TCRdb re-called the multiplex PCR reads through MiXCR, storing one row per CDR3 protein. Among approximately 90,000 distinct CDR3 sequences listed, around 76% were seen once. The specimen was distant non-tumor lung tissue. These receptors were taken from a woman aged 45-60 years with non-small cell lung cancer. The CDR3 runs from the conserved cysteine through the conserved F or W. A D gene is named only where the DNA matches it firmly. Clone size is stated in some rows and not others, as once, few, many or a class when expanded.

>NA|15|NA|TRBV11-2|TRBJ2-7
TGTGTCAGCAGTGAGGACCAGGTCGCCTATTACGAGCAATACTTC
CVSSEDQVAYYEQYF
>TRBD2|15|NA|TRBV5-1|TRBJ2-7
TGCGCCAGCCGGACTAGCGGGATCTCTACCTACGAGCAGCACTTT
CASRTSGISTYEQHF
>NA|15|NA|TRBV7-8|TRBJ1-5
TGTGCTAGCAGCTTAGTAGGGGAAGGCAATCAGCCCCAGCATTTT
CASSLVGEGNQPQHF
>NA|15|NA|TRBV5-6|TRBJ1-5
TGTGCCAGCAGCTTCGGATTTACTAACAATCAGCCCCAGCATTTT
CASSFGFTNNQPQHF
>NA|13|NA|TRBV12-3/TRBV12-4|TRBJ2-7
TGTGCCAGCTGGCGACGGGGTCTCCACGAGCAGTACTTC
CASWRRGLHEQYF
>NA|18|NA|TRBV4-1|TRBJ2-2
TGCGCCAGCAGCAGCCAAGATCAAGGTTGGGGGCCAAGCGGGGAGCTGTATTTT
CASSSQDQGWGPSGELYF
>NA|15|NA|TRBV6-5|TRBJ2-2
TGTGCCAGTTGCACCAGGAGGCTGAACACCGGGGAGCTCTTTTTT
CASCTRRLNTGELFF
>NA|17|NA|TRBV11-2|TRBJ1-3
TGTGTCAGCAACTTCTCTTTCGATCGATTCTCTGGAAACACCATATATTTT
CVSNFSFDRFSGNTIYF
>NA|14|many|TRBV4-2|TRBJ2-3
TGTGCCAGCAGCGATCAGAGTAGCACAGATACGCAGTATTTT
CASSDQSSTDTQYF
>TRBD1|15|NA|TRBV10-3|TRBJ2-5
TGTACCATCATTGAGGGACAGGGGGTAAGGGAGACCCAGTACTTC
CTIIEGQGVRETQYF
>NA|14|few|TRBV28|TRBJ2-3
TGTGTCAGCAGAACCGATAGGGCCACAGATACGCAGTATTTT
CVSRTDRATDTQYF
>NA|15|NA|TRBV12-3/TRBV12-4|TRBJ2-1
TGTGCCAGCAGTTTAGTAGGGACTTTGTACAATGAGCAGTTCTTC
CASSLVGTLYNEQFF
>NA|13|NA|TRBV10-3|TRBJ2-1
TGTGCCTCCAGGAGAGAGGACAGCAATGAGGAGTTCTTC
CASRREDSNEEFF
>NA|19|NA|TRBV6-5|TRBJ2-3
TGTGCCAGCAGACTTTTCAAAGGACAGTTAGCAAAGGGCACAGATACGCAGTATTTT
CASRLFKGQLAKGTDTQYF
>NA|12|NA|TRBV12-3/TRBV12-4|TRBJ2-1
TGTGCCATCAGTTTCGGTGGGTGGGAGCAGTTCTTC
CAISFGGWEQFF
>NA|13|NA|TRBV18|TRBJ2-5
TGTGCCAACTCACGGAGGGGACAAGAGACCCAGTACTTC
CANSRRGQETQYF
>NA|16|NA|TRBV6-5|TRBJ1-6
TGTGCCAGCAGTTATTTCAGACCGGGGGGAAACTCACCCTTCCACTTT
CASSYFRPGGNSPFHF
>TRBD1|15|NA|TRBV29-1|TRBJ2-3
TGCAGCCTTGAAGTTCGGATAAGGGGGACAGATACGCAATATTTT
CSLEVRIRGTDTQYF
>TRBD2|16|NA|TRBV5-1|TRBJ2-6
TGCGCCAGCAGCTTGGTCCCTAGCGGCGGGGCCAACGTCCTGACTTTC
CASSLVPSGGANVLTF
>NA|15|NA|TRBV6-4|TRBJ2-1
TGTGTCAGCAATGACCGGCCAGGGTCGGGCGATGAGCAGTTCTTC
CVSNDRPGSGDEQFF
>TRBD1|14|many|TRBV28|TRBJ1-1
TGTGCCAGCCTGAAACAGGGGGCACATACTGAAGCTTTCTTT
CASLKQGAHTEAFF
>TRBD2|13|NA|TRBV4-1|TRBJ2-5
TGCGCCAGCAGTCAAGTGGGGGGGTTGGACCAGTACTTC
CASSQVGGLDQYF
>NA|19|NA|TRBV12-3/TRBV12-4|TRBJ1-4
TGTGCCAGTAGTTCCCCGACGACGTTTGGACCGATCCTGACTGAAAAACTGTTTTTT
CASSSPTTFGPILTEKLFF
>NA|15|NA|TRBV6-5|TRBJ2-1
TGTGCCAGCTCCGTTACTAGGAGCTCCTACAATGAGCACTTCTTC
CASSVTRSSYNEHFF
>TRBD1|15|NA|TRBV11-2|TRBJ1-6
TGTGCCAGCAACTTAGAGACAGGGGGCCATGCACCCCTCCACTTT
CASNLETGGHAPLHF
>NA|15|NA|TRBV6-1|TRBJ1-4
TGTCCTAACACTTCACGGGACACCATTTATGAAAAACTGTTTTTT
CPNTSRDTIYEKLFF
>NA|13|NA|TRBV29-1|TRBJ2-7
TGCAGCGTTACGGCTGGACTGGGGATCGAGCAGTACTTC
CSVTAGLGIEQYF
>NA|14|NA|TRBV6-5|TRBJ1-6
TGTGCCAGCAGTTATGGAGGAACGTCATTGTCCCTCCACTTT
CASSYGGTSLSLHF
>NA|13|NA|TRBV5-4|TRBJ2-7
TGTGCCAACAGGAGCGGCAGGGTCTACGAGCAGTACTTC
CANRSGRVYEQYF
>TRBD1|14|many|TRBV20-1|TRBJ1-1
TGCAGTGCTAGATTTGACAGGGGGATAACTGAAGCTTTCTTT
CSARFDRGITEAFF
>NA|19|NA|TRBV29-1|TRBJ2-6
TGCAGCGTTGTCCCCGTTGTAGACATCTGGGACTCTGGAGCCAACGTCCTGACTTTC
CSVVPVVDIWDSGANVLTF
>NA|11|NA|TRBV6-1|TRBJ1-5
TGTGCCAACACTCCAACCGGGCCCCAGCATTTT
CANTPTGPQHF
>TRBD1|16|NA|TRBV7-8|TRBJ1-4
TGTGCCAGCAGTCGGGACAGGAGCAGTACTAATGAAAAACTGTTTTTT
CASSRDRSSTNEKLFF
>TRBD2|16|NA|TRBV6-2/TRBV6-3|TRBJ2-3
TGTGCCAGAACCATACTAGCGGAGCCTAGCACAGATACGCAGTATTTT
CARTILAEPSTDTQYF
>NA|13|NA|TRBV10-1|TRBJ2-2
TGCGCCAGTCGACTAGGGAACATCGGGGAGCTCTTTTTT
CASRLGNIGELFF
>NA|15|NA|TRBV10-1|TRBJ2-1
TGCGCCAGTAGTGACTCGGTCGAGGGGTACAATGAGCAGTTCTTC
CASSDSVEGYNEQFF
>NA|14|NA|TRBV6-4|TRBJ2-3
TGTGCCAGTTCCTCGGGACTCTCCACAGATACGCAGTATTTT
CASSSGLSTDTQYF
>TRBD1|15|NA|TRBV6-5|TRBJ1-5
TGTGTCAGCAGTTACTCAGACAGGGAAGGCCAGCTCCAGCATTTT
CVSSYSDREGQLQHF
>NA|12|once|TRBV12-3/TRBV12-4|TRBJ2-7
TGTGCCAGCCAGGGAGGTCCTTACGAGCAGAACTTC
CASQGGPYEQNF
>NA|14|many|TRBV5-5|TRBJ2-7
TGTGCCAGCAGCTTGGAAGCCTTACCCTACGAGCAGTACTTC
CASSLEALPYEQYF
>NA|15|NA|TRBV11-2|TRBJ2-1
TGTGCCAGCAGCCTAGGACTCAGCTCCTACAACGAGCAGCTCTTC
CASSLGLSSYNEQLF
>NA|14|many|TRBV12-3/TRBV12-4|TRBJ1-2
TGTGCCAGCAGTTTACAGGGGCAAGGCTATGGCTACACCTTC
CASSLQGQGYGYTF
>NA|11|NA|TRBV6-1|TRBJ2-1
TGTACCAGCAGTGAGTGGGGCGAGCAGTTCTTC
CTSSEWGEQFF
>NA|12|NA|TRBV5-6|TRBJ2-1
TGTGCCAGCAGCTTGGCTAACAATGAGCAACTCTTC
CASSLANNEQLF
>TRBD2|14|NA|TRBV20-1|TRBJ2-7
TGCAGTGCTAAAGGGACTAGCGGGAGGTACGAGCAGTACTTC
CSAKGTSGRYEQYF
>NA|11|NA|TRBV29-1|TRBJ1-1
TGCAGCGTTGACGGATACACTGAGGGTTTCTTT
CSVDGYTEGFF